This T cell receptor beta chain was retrieved from a study of cytomegalovirus exposure and HLA in healthy donors. 13 Jbeta primers and 60 Vbeta primers were used for the PCR. The table came from immunoSEQ multiplex PCR; TCRdb's copy has only in-frame clones and leaves some out. The profile covers 130,000 to 150,000 clones, with roughly 76% appearing a single time and about 3.8% taken by the ten largest. The V and J ends lost 6 bases and 8 bases respectively, with 13 bases between them. CDR3 size: 12 residues. Germline V gives CDR1 MNHEY, CDR2 SVGAGI. This clone was observed a few times. The antigen remains undetermined. Study-wide findings and caveats: Among TCR beta chains, those listed as cytomegalovirus-associated numbered around 160. As a later analysis showed, a missense DCLRE1C variant was linked to trimming of TCR beta V- and J-genes.

The sequence was collected from a man aged 18 to 30 in good health and CMV-seronegative. The gene calls are TRBV6-5 and TRBJ1-2; D ambiguous. The sequenced material came from PBMCs. The CDR3 is CASSAPPGGYTF. CDR3 coding DNA: TGTGCCAGCAGCGCCCCCCCGGGGGGCTACACCTTC.